This T cell receptor beta chain emerged from a study of radiotherapy plus CTLA-4 blockade in lung cancer. Study-wide context: Disease control was seen in 30% to 35% of patients, objective responses in roughly 17%. Study-level findings and limits: Radiotherapy was combined with ipilimumab, and tumor-derived TCR clones then expanded in blood.

On this clone itself: As yet, its antigen is unknown.

Sequencing used immunoSEQ multiplex PCR; TCRdb keeps in-frame clones, though not all of them. Here the sample spans 40,000 or so clones, just over 85% being singletons. The CDR3 is 13 residues long. V lost 8 bases to trimming and J lost 7 bases, with 15 bases between them. Germline V gene data show CDR1 as SNHLY and CDR2 as FYNNEI. The source is a human donor with non-small cell lung cancer whose response to radiotherapy plus ipilimumab could not be evaluated. Sample: peripheral blood, taken from a patient treated with radiotherapy plus ipilimumab. This chain connects TRBV2 to TRBJ2-4, with D possibly being TRBD1 (6 bases). CDR3 nucleotide sequence: TGTGCCAGCGGAAAGGACAGTTATAACATTCAGTACTTC. The encoded protein is CASGKDSYNIQYF.